The 9 T cell receptor beta chains in this list originate from one sample, sequenced in a study of T cells in Graves' hyperthyroidism and ophthalmopathy. Using RNA transcripts as the source, TCR beta CDR3 regions were amplified. During a first-round RT-PCR of the TCR CDR3, the HTBI primer set was used. One entry per CDR3 protein results from TCRdb running MiXCR on the multiplex PCR reads. The sample has about 400,000 distinct CDR3 sequences; roughly 14% are singletons. Sequencing was done on a sample of blood. Source of these receptors: a man younger than 35 with Graves' ophthalmopathy.

This clonotype was recorded many times. The chain links TRBV12-3 or TRBV12-4 to TRBJ1-2; D perhaps matches TRBD1 (6 bases). Deletions cut 6 bases from V and 8 bases from J, with 13 bases between. The CDR3 is made up of 12 amino acids. The CDR3 reads CASSPRGGGYTF. CDR3 DNA: TGTGCCAGCAGCCCCAGGGGAGGCGGCTACACCTTC.

This clonotype was counted only a few times. The V call is TRBV7-9, the J call TRBJ2-5, with 9 bases aligning to TRBD2. CDR3 length equals 16 residues. Germline V lookup: CDR1 SEHNR, CDR2 FQNEAQ (reference sequence). V shed 5 bases, J shed 2 bases, and the junction held 9 bases outside the gene matches. CDR3 in amino acids: CASSQEVAGVQETQYF. CDR3 DNA: TGTGCCAGCAGCCAAGAAGTAGCGGGGGTGCAAGAGACCCAGTACTTC.

This clonotype came up a few times. The chain uses TRBV30 and TRBJ2-7, with TRBD2 matching over 9 bases. Trimming at V came to 8 bases and at J to 0 bases, leaving 2 bases not matched to a gene. Looked up from germline, CDR1 is GTSNPN and CDR2 is SVGIG (reference sequence). The CDR3 spans 12 residues. The CDR3 DNA reads TGTGCCGGTAGCGGGAGCTCCTACGAGCAGTACTTC. Encoded protein: CAGSGSSYEQYF.

There are many counts of this clonotype. This rearrangement joins TRBV25-1 to TRBJ2-3; 11 positions agree with TRBD2. The CDR3 sequence is 20 residues long. In germline, CDR1 is MGHDK, CDR2 SYGVNS. V was clipped by 0 bases and J by 2 bases; unmatched bases: 13. The CDR3 spells CASSEYGWASGGFNTDTQYF. The CDR3 bases are TGTGCCAGCAGTGAATATGGCTGGGCTAGCGGGGGGTTTAACACAGATACGCAGTATTTT.

This clonotype was seen ten or more times. The genes are TRBV28 and TRBJ1-1; no clear D gene. V shed 2 bases and J shed 8 bases, with 9 bases lying between them. This CDR3 is 12 amino acids long. Germline-derived CDR1 and CDR2 are MDHEN and SYDVKM. Written as DNA, the CDR3 is TGTGCCAGCAGTTTAAACAGCTTAGAAGCTTTCTTT. Amino acids: CASSLNSLEAFF.

The gene calls are TRBV10-3 and TRBJ1-1; the match to TRBD1 covers 10 bases. The CDR3 has 16 amino acids. J lost 3 bases, V lost 8 bases, and 12 bases had no gene match. CDR1 and CDR2 from the germline V gene are ENHRY and SYGVKD. This CDR3 reads CAIRPRTGGPDTEAFF. The CDR3 DNA reads TGTGCCATCCGACCCCGGACAGGGGGGCCCGACACTGAAGCTTTCTTT.

V gene TRBV9 combines with J gene TRBJ2-1; 16 nucleotides line up with TRBD2. CDR1 and CDR2 from the germline V gene are SGDLS and YYNGEE. Trimming cost V 0 bases and J 4 bases; bases outside gene matches: 7. This CDR3 is 19 amino acids long. The CDR3 DNA reads as TGTGCCAGCAGCGTAGGTGGGGGACTAGCGGGAGGGAAGTACAATGAGCAGTTCTTC. This codes for CASSVGGGLAGGKYNEQFF.

This clonotype has at least ten counts. The rearrangement uses TRBV7-8 and TRBJ2-2; TRBD1 aligns across 10 bases. The CDR3 length is 19 residues. The trim removed 0 bases at V and 2 bases at J, leaving 9 bases unmatched. The germline V gene encodes CDR1 SGHVS and CDR2 FQNEAQ. The CDR3 DNA follows: TGTGCCAGCAGCTTAGCGCGGACAGGGGGTCGCTCAAACACCGGGGAGCTGTTTTTT. Translated, it gives CASSLARTGGRSNTGELFF.

This clonotype has only a few counts. The V call is TRBV11-2, the J call TRBJ1-3, with D maybe TRBD1 (5 bases). V lost 5 bases and J 3 bases, leaving 14 bases between the germline ends. The CDR3 extends over 15 amino acids. Germline CDR1 SGHAT, CDR2 FQNNGV. CDR3 in amino acids: CASSPPGRRGNTIYF. Written as DNA, the CDR3 is TGTGCCAGCAGCCCCCCGGGACGGCGTGGAAACACCATATATTTT.